The rows below give T cell receptor beta chains drawn from one sample of a study of blood T cells in healthy people across ages. TCRdb used MiXCR to reprocess the 5' RACE reads, holding one entry per CDR3 protein. The sample has over 600,000 distinct CDR3 sequences, roughly three fifths seen once. The sample was blood. The receptor set was obtained from a man in his forties in good health. Each CDR3 is given with its conserved first and last residue. D genes are given only for firm matches. Expanded clones get a size class; other rows say once, few or many, or leave the size out.

j_call,v_call,d_call,clone_size,cdr3_nt,cdr3_aa
TRBJ2-1,TRBV5-1,TRBD2,once,TGCGCCAGCAGCAAGACTAGCGGGGCGGCCAATGAGCAGTTCTTC,CASSKTSGAANEQFF
TRBJ2-1,TRBV28,NA,NA,TGTGCCAGCAGTTTAAACAGGGTGTTGTCCTCCGTATTCAATGAGCAGTTCTTC,CASSLNRVLSSVFNEQFF
TRBJ1-2,TRBV28,TRBD1,NA,TGTGCCAGCAGTTCGGGCGGCGTCGGACAGGGAGGACGCCCTAACTATGGCTACACCTTC,CASSSGGVGQGGRPNYGYTF
TRBJ2-7,TRBV5-8,TRBD2,NA,TGTGCCAGCAGCGCGGGAGGATCTTTTACCTACGAGCAGTACTTC,CASSAGGSFTYEQYF
TRBJ2-3,TRBV20-1,TRBD2,few,TGCAGTGCTAGAAGCCTAGCGGAGAGCACAGATACGCAGTATTTT,CSARSLAESTDTQYF
TRBJ2-7,TRBV6-2/TRBV6-3,TRBD2,once,TGTGCCAGCAGACGCGATAGCGGGAGTTTCTACGAGCAGTACTTC,CASRRDSGSFYEQYF
TRBJ2-5,TRBV20-1,NA,NA,TGCAGTGCTAGTGACGAGACCCAGTACTTC,CSASDETQYF
TRBJ1-1,TRBV6-6,NA,NA,TGTGCCAGCAGTTACCGTGGGGAGGGATGGGGAGAAGCTTTCTTT,CASSYRGEGWGEAFF
TRBJ2-7,TRBV7-2,NA,NA,TGTGCCAGCAGCCCTGGGATAGATCGTAGTTCCTACGAGCAGTACTTC,CASSPGIDRSSYEQYF
TRBJ2-2,TRBV7-2,TRBD2,NA,TGTGCCAGCAGCCCCAAACTAGCGGGAGTTGCCGGGGAGCTGTTTTTT,CASSPKLAGVAGELFF
TRBJ1-1,TRBV4-2,NA,NA,TGTGCCAGCAGCCAAGGTACGGCGGGGAACACTGAAGCTTTCTTT,CASSQGTAGNTEAFF
TRBJ2-2,TRBV2,NA,NA,TGTGCCAGCAGTGAAAGGGGCAGGGGTACGGAAGCGAACACCGGGGAGCTGTTTTTT,CASSERGRGTEANTGELFF
TRBJ1-2,TRBV9,NA,NA,TGTGCCCGCTGCCCCCGCAACTGTGGCTACACCTTC,CARCPRNCGYTF
TRBJ1-1,TRBV7-9,NA,NA,TGTGCCAGCAGCCAGGGGTCGAACACTGAAGCTTTCTTT,CASSQGSNTEAFF
TRBJ2-7,TRBV27,TRBD1,NA,TGTGCCAGCAGTACATCACAGGGGGGATCCTACGAGCAGTACTTC,CASSTSQGGSYEQYF
TRBJ1-6,TRBV28,NA,NA,TGTGCCAGCAGTTTTAGGGGGGGCGTCACACCCCTCCACTTT,CASSFRGGVTPLHF
TRBJ2-7,TRBV12-3/TRBV12-4,TRBD1,once,TGTGCCAGCAGTTTATCCAGGGGGCGTTCCTACAATGAGCAGTACTTC,CASSLSRGRSYNEQYF
TRBJ2-3,TRBV7-2,NA,NA,TGTGCCAGCAGCTTATCGGGGTCGACTGGCACAGATACGCAGTATTTT,CASSLSGSTGTDTQYF
TRBJ2-1,TRBV6-1,NA,NA,TGTGCCAGCAGTCCTGGACGGGGCGGGTTCGAGCAGTTCTTC,CASSPGRGGFEQFF